What follows is one TCR beta chain and its context. Some clones are missing from TCRdb's copy, which holds only in-frame ones; the method was immunoSEQ multiplex PCR. The table includes about 8,400 clones, approximately 96% detected once. This sample was included in a study of T cell repertoires in ileal Crohn's disease. Trimming left V 6 bases short and J 3 bases short, with 9 bases between. The CDR3 has 13 amino acids. Per germline, CDR1 SGHTA and CDR2 FQGTGA. The V call is TRBV7-3, the J call TRBJ2-1; a weak D match, TRBD1 (5 bases). Source material: ileal tissue. The source of this sequence is an adult with Crohn's disease. CDR3 in DNA: TGTGCCAGCAGTCTCGACAGCTACAATGAGCAGTTCTTC. Its translation: CASSLDSYNEQFF. Variable domain in full (rest from reference TRBV7-3 and TRBJ2-1): GAGVSQTPSNKVTEKGKYVELRCDPISGHTALYWYRQSLGQGPEFLIYFQGTGAADDSGLPNDRFFAVRPEGSVSTLKIQRTERGDSAVYLCASSLDSYNEQFFGPGTRLTVL.